The 22 T cell receptor beta chains below were found in one sample sequenced in a study of blood T cell repertoires in COVID-19. Measured with immunoSEQ multiplex PCR; TCRdb has only the in-frame clones, and not every one. Here the sample spans tens of thousands of clones, about 91% being singletons. The sequencing input was peripheral blood. The origin of the receptors is a man between 65 and 79 years old with acute or convalescent COVID-19.

The chain recombines TRBV13 with TRBJ1-2; 8 bases are a match to TRBD1. Per the germline V gene, CDR1 is PRHDT and CDR2 is FYEKMQ (reference sequence). Trimming removed 6 bases from V and 6 bases from J; junction bases left unmatched: 15. The CDR3 has 16 amino acids. CDR3 sequence: CASRPDRGWGVDGYTF. The CDR3 DNA is TGTGCCAGCAGACCTGACAGGGGATGGGGAGTAGATGGCTACACCTTC.

The V call is TRBV5-4, the J call TRBJ1-2, with 7 nucleotides matching TRBD1. The J segment lost 0 bases and the V segment lost 2 bases, leaving 1 base of the junction unmatched. This CDR3 contains 14 residues. Germline values: CDR1 SGHNT, CDR2 YYREEE (reference sequence). DNA for the CDR3: TGTGCCAGCAGCTTTGGGACAGCTAACTATGGCTACACCTTC. Translation: CASSFGTANYGYTF. Variable domain in full (rest from reference TRBV5-4 and TRBJ1-2): ETGVTQSPTHLIKTRGQQVTLRCSSQSGHNTVSWYQQALGQGPQFIFQYYREEENGRGNFPPRFSGLQFPNYSSELNVNALELDDSALYLCASSFGTANYGYTFGSGTRLTVV.

The rearrangement uses TRBV29-1 and TRBJ1-2; D may be TRBD1 (6 bases). CDR1 and CDR2 (germline): SQVTM, ANQGSEA. This CDR3 region has 16 residues. The V and J ends lost 0 bases and 4 bases respectively, with 18 bases between them. CDR3 nucleotide sequence: TGCAGCGTTGAAGATAAGGACAGCCTCAACATCTATGGCTACACCTTC. It is translated as CSVEDKDSLNIYGYTF.

This clone was seen a handful of times. The chain couples TRBV7-3 to TRBJ2-1; 8 bases map to TRBD1. This CDR3 is 13 amino acids long. Trimming at V came to 5 bases and at J to 5 bases, leaving 2 bases not matched to a gene. Germline CDR1 is SGHTA and CDR2 is FQGTGA. In DNA, the CDR3 is TGTGCCAGCAGCCAGGACAGGGACAATGAGCAGTTCTTC. Protein: CASSQDRDNEQFF.

This clone is medium-sized (0.01 to 0.1%) by share. The rearrangement joins TRBV21-1 to TRBJ1-3; the table's D call, TRBD1, has no DNA check behind it. TRBV21-1 is tagged as a pseudogene. The CDR3 length is 16 residues. CDR3 sequence (DNA): TGTGCCAGCAGCAAAGGCCAGGGCCTCTCTGGAAACACCATATATTTT. This gives the protein CASSKGQGLSGNTIYF.

The chain has TRBV7-2 and TRBJ1-2, with a possible D match to TRBD1 (5 bases). Per germline, CDR1 SGHTA and CDR2 FQGNSA. The CDR3 has 13 residues. Trimming left V 2 bases short and J 8 bases short, with 12 bases between. CDR3 protein: CASSLLTGSGYTF. The CDR3 DNA reads as TGTGCCAGCAGCTTACTCACAGGATCCGGCTACACCTTC.

There are a few counts of this clone. The J gene is TRBJ1-1, the V gene TRBV7-9; 9 nucleotides align to TRBD1. The V segment lost 3 bases and the J segment 4 bases; nucleotides outside the gene matches: 6. Per germline, CDR1 SEHNR and CDR2 FQNEAQ (reference sequence). The CDR3 runs 15 residues. As DNA, the CDR3 is TGTGCCAGCAGCTTGGGACAGGGATGGCGCACTGAAGCTTTCTTT. This sequence encodes CASSLGQGWRTEAFF. Variable domain in full (rest from reference TRBV7-9 and TRBJ1-1): DTGVSQNPRHKITKRGQNVTFRCDPISEHNRLYWYRQTLGQGPEFLTYFQNEAQLEKSRLLSDRFSAERPKGSFSTLEIQRTEQGDSAMYLCASSLGQGWRTEAFFGQGTRLTVV.

The chain is built from TRBV6-5 and TRBJ1-5; 8 positions agree with TRBD1. Trimming at V came to 6 bases and at J to 2 bases, leaving 3 bases not matched to a gene. The germline V gene has CDR1 MNHEY and CDR2 SVGAGI. This CDR3 is 14 amino acids long. The CDR3 loop reads CASSQGQGNQPQHF. Written as DNA, the CDR3 is TGTGCCAGCAGCCAGGGACAGGGCAATCAGCCCCAGCATTTT.

V gene TRBV24-1 combines with J gene TRBJ2-3; 8 bases agree with TRBD2. The CDR3 consists of 14 residues. Germline V gene data show CDR1 as KGHDR and CDR2 as SFDVKD. V trimming: 6 bases; J trimming: 7 bases; junction bases outside the gene matches: 8. Written as DNA, the CDR3 is TGTGCCACCAGTCCTCTAGCGGGCGCTCATACGCAGTATTTT. This sequence encodes CATSPLAGAHTQYF.

V and J are TRBV10-3 and TRBJ1-6; D gene ambiguous. V shed 9 bases and J shed 7 bases, with 13 bases lying between them. Germline V gene lookup returns CDR1 ENHRY and CDR2 SYGVKD. This CDR3 comprises 13 residues. CDR3 residues: CAMRGGVNSPLHF. The CDR3 bases are TGTGCCATGCGGGGAGGAGTGAATTCACCCCTCCACTTT.

The chain combines TRBV7-2 with TRBJ2-3; 8 bases map to TRBD2. The CDR3 has 15 amino acids. The V gene end was trimmed by 0 bases and the J gene end by 4 bases; junction bases not matched to a gene: 3. The germline V gene encodes CDR1 SGHTA and CDR2 FQGNSA. CDR3 sequence reads: CASSLAAGGSDTQYF. The CDR3 DNA follows: TGTGCCAGCAGCTTAGCGGCGGGAGGTTCAGATACGCAGTATTTT.

The rearrangement links TRBV7-3 to TRBJ2-6, with D maybe TRBD1 (6 bases). There are 19 residues in the CDR3. V was trimmed by 4 bases and J by 4 bases, leaving 23 bases between them. Germline CDR1 is SGHTA and CDR2 is FQGTGA. The CDR3 region is CASSSGLRTAASGANVLTF. In DNA form, the CDR3 reads TGTGCCAGCAGCTCAGGCCTCCGGACAGCCGCTTCCGGGGCCAACGTCCTGACTTTC.

V and J are TRBV27 and TRBJ2-5; weak D call: TRBD1 (6 bases). The germline gives CDR1 MNHEY, CDR2 SMNVEV (reference sequence). V dropped 5 bases and J dropped 5 bases, with 15 bases sitting between them. CDR3 size: 14 residues. CDR3 sequence (DNA): TGTGCCAGCAGTCAACAGGGCTCGAGCGAGACCCAGTACTTC. Protein: CASSQQGSSETQYF.

V usage is TRBV3-1 (or the pseudogene TRBV3-2) and J usage is TRBJ2-7, with a weak D call TRBD2 (6 bases). The CDR3 covers 15 residues. Trimming stripped 4 bases from V and 4 bases from J, with 17 bases between. CDR1 LGHDT and CDR2 YNNKEL come from the germline V gene (reference sequence). The CDR3 spells CASSPQGGIGYEQYF. The CDR3 DNA is TGTGCCAGCAGCCCCCAAGGAGGGATCGGGTACGAGCAGTACTTC.

The chain links TRBV5-6 to TRBJ2-2, with 8 bases lining up with TRBD2. This CDR3 contains 17 residues. CDR1 and CDR2 from the germline V gene are SGHDT and YYEEEE. After removal of 0 bases from V and 1 base from J, the junction contained 5 bases not matched to a gene. The CDR3 spells CASSLVGGAKNTGELFF. The CDR3 bases are TGTGCCAGCAGCTTGGTCGGGGGGGCAAAGAACACCGGGGAGCTGTTTTTT.

This rearrangement joins TRBV19 to TRBJ2-5; 10 nucleotides match TRBD2. With 3 bases clipped from V and 4 bases from J, the junction kept 8 bases outside the gene matches. Germline CDR1 reads LNHDA; CDR2 reads SQIVND (reference sequence). The CDR3 consists of 16 residues. This CDR3 is CASSMSGRARGETQYF. CDR3 nucleotide sequence: TGTGCCAGTAGTATGAGCGGGAGGGCCAGAGGAGAGACCCAGTACTTC. Looking up the rest from reference TRBV19 and TRBJ2-5 gives the full variable domain: DGGITQSPKYLFRKEGQNVTLSCEQNLNHDAMYWYRQDPGQGLRLIYYSQIVNDFQKGDIAEGYSVSREKKESFPLTVTSAQKNPTAFYLCASSMSGRARGETQYFGPGTRLLVL.

The J gene is TRBJ2-2, the V gene TRBV3-1 (or the pseudogene TRBV3-2); TRBD2 matches at 8 bases. Germline CDR1 is LGHDT and CDR2 is YNNKEL (reference sequence). This CDR3 region has 19 residues. J lost 1 base, V lost 0 bases, and 10 bases had no gene match. CDR3 region: CASSQEGGLAGLNTGELFF. As DNA, the CDR3 is TGTGCCAGCAGCCAAGAAGGGGGGCTAGCGGGTTTGAACACCGGGGAGCTGTTTTTT.

J is TRBJ2-1 and V is TRBV10-3; TRBD2 matches 11 bases. The germline V gene encodes CDR1 ENHRY and CDR2 SYGVKD. The CDR3 is 14 residues long. Trimming at V came to 5 bases and at J to 6 bases, leaving 3 bases not matched to a gene. CDR3 nucleotide sequence: TGTGCCATCAGTCGGACTAGCGGGCCCAATGAGCAGTTCTTC. Encoded protein: CAISRTSGPNEQFF.

The chain has TRBV27 and TRBJ2-1; 7 bases map to TRBD2. Trimming removed 2 bases from V and 7 bases from J; junction bases left unmatched: 5. The CDR3 totals 14 residues. Germline V gives CDR1 MNHEY, CDR2 SMNVEV (reference sequence). The CDR3 region is CASSLDFGGNEQFF. In DNA form, the CDR3 reads TGTGCCAGCAGTTTAGATTTCGGGGGGAATGAGCAGTTCTTC.

This clone has only a few counts. The gene calls are TRBV4-1 and TRBJ1-6; D perhaps matches TRBD1 (5 bases). V lost 2 bases, J lost 9 bases, and 14 bases lay in between. CDR1 is MGHRA and CDR2 is YSYEKL in the germline V gene. This CDR3 region has 15 residues. The DNA for the CDR3 is TGCGCCAGCAGCCAAACAGGCTTTAGAGGTTCACCCCTCCACTTT. It is translated as CASSQTGFRGSPLHF.

The J gene is TRBJ1-2, the V gene TRBV5-4; possibly TRBD1 for D (5 bases). Germline values: CDR1 SGHNT, CDR2 YYREEE (reference sequence). V lost 0 bases to trimming and J lost 4 bases, with 13 bases between them. The CDR3 totals 15 residues. CDR3 sequence: CASSLDQGSVYGYTF. As DNA, the CDR3 is TGTGCCAGCAGCTTGGATCAGGGCTCGGTCTATGGCTACACCTTC.

The genes are TRBV21-1 and TRBJ1-6. TRBV21-1 is recorded as a pseudogene. There are 24 residues in the CDR3. The DNA of the CDR3 is TGTGCCAGCAGCATCACCGAGGGTCGGGAGACAGCGCCCAATCAGGACTCCTATAATTCACCCCTCCACTTT. Protein sequence: CASSITEGRETAPNQDSYNSPLHF.